This is a list of T cell receptor beta chains from one sample in a study of CD8+ T cells in alopecia areata. The assay was immunoSEQ multiplex PCR, and TCRdb's table has in-frame clones only and misses some. This sample has fewer than 250,000 clones, with 50% to 70% found just once. Sequencing was performed on CD4+ T cells sorted from blood, taken at week 0. The receptor source for this set is a human donor with alopecia areata. The CDR3 runs from the conserved cysteine through the conserved F or W. The order of the fields is clone size, D gene, V gene, J gene, CDR3 DNA, CDR3 protein. D genes are given only for firm matches. Size is stated for part of the rows, as once, few or many counts, or as a class when the clone is expanded.

NA	NA	TRBV30	TRBJ2-1	TGTGCCTGGAGTCGGATCGGGGATGAGCAGTTCTTC	CAWSRIGDEQFF
few	NA	TRBV30	TRBJ2-1	TGTGCCTGGAGTGTAACGGGTGGATCCTACAATGAGCAGTTCTTC	CAWSVTGGSYNEQFF
NA	NA	TRBV20-1	TRBJ1-1	TGCAGTGCTACGACAGGTTATGAAGCTTTCTTT	CSATTGYEAFF
NA	TRBD1	TRBV28	TRBJ1-1	TGTGCCAGCAGTGGCCCAACAGGGGGCCGGACTGAAGCTTTCTTT	CASSGPTGGRTEAFF
NA	NA	TRBV30	TRBJ1-5	TGTGCCTGGAGAGGTCAGGGTCGTCAGCCCCAGCATTTT	CAWRGQGRQPQHF
NA	NA	TRBV5-1	TRBJ2-7	TGCGCCAGCAGCTTGGGGGGTGATGACAGGCCGTACTTC	CASSLGGDDRPYF
few	NA	TRBV4-1	TRBJ2-4	TGCGCCAGCAGCCCCAGGCGGGACATTCAGTACTTC	CASSPRRDIQYF
NA	TRBD1	TRBV5-1	TRBJ1-2	TGCGCCAGCAGCAGGACAGGGGATGGCTACACCTTC	CASSRTGDGYTF
NA	NA	TRBV4-1	TRBJ2-7	TGCGCCAGCAGCCAGAGGACGTTCGGCTCCTACGAGCAGTACTTC	CASSQRTFGSYEQYF
NA	NA	TRBV7-9	TRBJ2-5	TGTGCCAGCAGGACGGGATCTACTCAAGAGACCCAGTACTTC	CASRTGSTQETQYF
NA	TRBD2	TRBV7-9	TRBJ2-1	TGTGCCAGCAGCTTGGGCGGGAGTAGCGATGAGCAGTTCTTC	CASSLGGSSDEQFF
NA	NA	TRBV9	TRBJ2-2	TGTGCCAGCAGCGCCCGTGGGAACACCGGGGAGCTGTTTTTT	CASSARGNTGELFF
NA	TRBD1	TRBV6-5	TRBJ2-7	TGTGCCAGCAGTCCCGGGACAGGGGACTACGAGCAGTACTTC	CASSPGTGDYEQYF
NA	TRBD1	TRBV25-1	TRBJ1-6	TGTGCCAGCAGTGAGGGACAGAGCCTGGTGAATTCACCCCTCCACTTT	CASSEGQSLVNSPLHF
NA	NA	TRBV5-4	TRBJ1-2	TGTGCCAGCAGCTTGGGCCGGAATAACTATGGCTACACCTTC	CASSLGRNNYGYTF
few	TRBD2	TRBV7-2	TRBJ2-1	TGTGCCAGCAGCTTAAGGTCTCGGGGGGGCTGGTACAATGAGCAGTTCTTC	CASSLRSRGGWYNEQFF
few	TRBD1	TRBV6-1	TRBJ1-2	TGTGCCAGCAGGAGACAGGGGGCGGATGGCTACACCTTC	CASRRQGADGYTF
NA	NA	TRBV29-1	TRBJ2-1	TGCAGCGTTGTGGGCAGGGTCTCCTACAATGAGCAGTTCTTC	CSVVGRVSYNEQFF
few	NA	TRBV5-1	TRBJ2-1	TGCGCCAGCAGCTTGGGACAGATCTCTTACAATGAGCAGTTCTTC	CASSLGQISYNEQFF
NA	TRBD2	TRBV30	TRBJ2-1	TGTGCCTGGAGTGTTACAGCGGGAGGGCATGAGCAGTTCTTC	CAWSVTAGGHEQFF
few	TRBD1	TRBV23-1	TRBJ2-6	TGCGCCAGCAGTCACTTCGCGGACAGGAAGAACGTCCTGACTTTC	CASSHFADRKNVLTF
NA	NA	TRBV29-1	TRBJ1-2	TGCAGCGTTGAAGCGGGCAGGGCGGGTTATGGCTACACCTTC	CSVEAGRAGYGYTF
NA	TRBD1	TRBV4-2	TRBJ2-5	TGTGCCAGCAGCCGCGGATCACAGGGGGACGAGACCCAGTACTTC	CASSRGSQGDETQYF
NA	TRBD1	TRBV30	TRBJ2-3	TGTGCCTGGAGTGTAGGGGGCGGCACAGATACGCAGTATTTT	CAWSVGGGTDTQYF
NA	NA	TRBV5-1	TRBJ2-7	TGCGCCAGCACCCGTCAGATGACAGGGACTACCTACGAGCAGTACTTC	CASTRQMTGTTYEQYF
few	TRBD1	TRBV5-1	TRBJ2-7	TGCGCCAGCAGCCTCTTCAGGGGGCAGGAGCAGTACTTC	CASSLFRGQEQYF
once	NA	TRBV18	TRBJ2-7	TGTGCCAGCTCACTCTCCTACGAGCAGTACTTC	CASSLSYEQYF
NA	TRBD1	TRBV10-3	TRBJ1-1	TGTGCCATCAGCGAGTCCTGGCAGGGGGCTTTGCACATGAACACTGAAGCTTTCTTT	CAISESWQGALHMNTEAFF
NA	NA	TRBV6-5	TRBJ1-4	TGTGCCAGCAGTTACGACGGGCCTCCTAATGAAAAACTGTTTTTT	CASSYDGPPNEKLFF
NA	NA	TRBV29-1	TRBJ2-2	TGCAGCGTTGAAAGGCAGGGGGGCTTGGGCACCGGGGAGCTGTTTTTT	CSVERQGGLGTGELFF
NA	NA	TRBV13	TRBJ1-4	TGTGCCAGCAGCCACCGAAAAACAGGGCAAGGCGAAAAACTGTTTTTT	CASSHRKTGQGEKLFF
NA	NA	TRBV7-2	TRBJ1-6	TGTGCCAGCAGCAGCCGAAGGGCACCCCTCCACTTT	CASSSRRAPLHF
NA	NA	TRBV29-1	TRBJ1-2	TGCAGCGTCCCCTCAGCAGGGGTAGGGCCGAGTGGCTACACCTTC	CSVPSAGVGPSGYTF
NA	TRBD2	TRBV29-1	TRBJ2-3	TGCAGCGTTGGGGGACTAGCGACAGATACGCAGTATTTT	CSVGGLATDTQYF
NA	TRBD1	TRBV28	TRBJ2-5	TGTGCCAGCAGTTCGTGGACAGGGGGAGAGACCCAGTACTTC	CASSSWTGGETQYF
NA	NA	TRBV29-1	TRBJ2-6	TGCAGCGTTGATACTTCTGGGGCCAACGTCCTGACTTTC	CSVDTSGANVLTF
NA	NA	TRBV30	TRBJ1-5	TGTGCCTGGAGTGAAGGACACCTTCCGCATCAGCCCCAGCATTTT	CAWSEGHLPHQPQHF
NA	TRBD1	TRBV11-2	TRBJ1-5	TGTGCCAGCAGCCGAGCCGGGACAGGGCGCAATCAGCCCCAGCATTTT	CASSRAGTGRNQPQHF
few	NA	TRBV29-1	TRBJ2-7	TGCAGCGTTGTTCGGGGGAAGGGGGCCGAGCAGTACTTC	CSVVRGKGAEQYF
once	NA	TRBV5-1	TRBJ2-7	TGCGCCAGCAGCTTGCGAGGAGGCTTAAGCTCCTACGAGCAGTACTTC	CASSLRGGLSSYEQYF
NA	TRBD1	TRBV2	TRBJ1-5	TGTGCCAGCAGCGCAGGGGGAGAAGGCAATCAGCCCCAGCATTTT	CASSAGGEGNQPQHF
NA	TRBD1	TRBV7-3	TRBJ2-1	TGTGCCAGCAGCTTAATCGGTCAGGGGGCCCTAGGGGAGCAGTTCTTC	CASSLIGQGALGEQFF
once	NA	TRBV5-4	TRBJ1-6	TGTGCCAGCAGCTCACAGGGACGGCAGAATTCACCCCTCCACTTT	CASSSQGRQNSPLHF
NA	NA	TRBV4-1	TRBJ1-2	TGCGCCAGCAGCCAAGAGTTGGCTGGTGGCTACACCTTC	CASSQELAGGYTF
few	TRBD2	TRBV7-6	TRBJ2-5	TGTGCCAGCAGCAGTGGACTAGCGGATAAAGAGACCCAGTACTTC	CASSSGLADKETQYF
few	TRBD1	TRBV7-8	TRBJ1-2	TGTGCCAGCAGCTTTACAGGGGCTGGCTACACCTTC	CASSFTGAGYTF
NA	NA	TRBV30	TRBJ1-5	TGTGCCTGGAGTGTCGGGGGGAATAGCAATCAGCCCCAGCATTTT	CAWSVGGNSNQPQHF
NA	NA	TRBV27	TRBJ1-4	TGTGCCAGCAGTTTACAGGGATCTAATGAAAAACTGTTTTTT	CASSLQGSNEKLFF
NA	NA	TRBV14	TRBJ2-1	TGTGCCAGCAGCCAAGTGAATGCGGGGTTAACGGATGAGCAGTTCTTC	CASSQVNAGLTDEQFF
NA	NA	TRBV29-1	TRBJ2-3	TGCAGCGTTGAACGGGGGCGTGGAGATACGCAGTATTTT	CSVERGRGDTQYF
NA	NA	TRBV28	TRBJ2-7	TGTGCCAGCTCGTCACAGAACTACGAGCAGTACTTC	CASSSQNYEQYF
NA	TRBD2	TRBV10-3	TRBJ2-7	TGTGCCATCAGTGAGTCGGTCGACAGTTCGGGAGGCGAGCAGTACTTC	CAISESVDSSGGEQYF
NA	TRBD1	TRBV19	TRBJ1-5	TGTGCCAGTAACCCCCTTAGGGGGACAGGGGACAATCAGCCCCAGCATTTT	CASNPLRGTGDNQPQHF
once	NA	TRBV13	TRBJ2-1	TGTGCCAGCAGCCCCCCGGACAAAGAGCAGTTCTTC	CASSPPDKEQFF